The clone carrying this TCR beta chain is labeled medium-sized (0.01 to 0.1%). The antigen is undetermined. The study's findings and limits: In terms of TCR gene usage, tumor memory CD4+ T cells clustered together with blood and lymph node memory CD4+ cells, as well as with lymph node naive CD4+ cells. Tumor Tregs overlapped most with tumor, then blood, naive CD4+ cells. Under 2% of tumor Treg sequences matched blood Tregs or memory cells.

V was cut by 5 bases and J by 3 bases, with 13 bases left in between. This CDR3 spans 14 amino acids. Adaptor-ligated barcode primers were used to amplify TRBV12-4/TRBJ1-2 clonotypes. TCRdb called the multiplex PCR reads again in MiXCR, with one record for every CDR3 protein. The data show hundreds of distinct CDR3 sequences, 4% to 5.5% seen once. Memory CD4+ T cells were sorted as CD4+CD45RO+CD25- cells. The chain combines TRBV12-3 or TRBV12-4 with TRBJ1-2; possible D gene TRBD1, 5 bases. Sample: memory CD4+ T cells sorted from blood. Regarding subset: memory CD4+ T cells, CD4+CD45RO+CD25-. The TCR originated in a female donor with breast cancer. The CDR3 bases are TGTGCCAGCAGTCACTCCGGGACCGACTATGGCTACACCTTC. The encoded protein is CASSHSGTDYGYTF.